Given below is one T cell receptor (beta chain) in context. This sample stems from a study of blood T cell repertoires in COVID-19. About the research overall: Nucleic acid was either cDNA or gDNA, and it came from T cells, B-cell-depleted T cells, or PBMCs.

The authors' processing: Researchers report that nucleated cell counts were estimated from reference gene primer amplification. Clones were sequenced by immunoSEQ multiplex PCR, and TCRdb holds only the in-frame ones, with some missing. Clone size and the V and J calls come from that table; the DNA yielded D and trimming. The repertoire holds fewer than 250,000 clones, with about four fifths as singletons. The germline V gene encodes CDR1 KGHDR and CDR2 SFDVKD. V gave up 4 bases and J gave up 2 bases; unmatched junction bases: 5. This CDR3 is 16 amino acids long. Individuals aged 18 to 89 years were recruited from approximately 22 US areas. Membership in each cohort depended on participant-reported clinical history.

This clonotype originated in a woman aged 45-60 years with acute COVID-19. Sequencing input: PBMCs or T cells enriched from blood (not recorded which). This chain connects TRBV24-1 to TRBJ1-5, with 9 bases fitting TRBD1. The CDR3 region has the DNA TGTGCCACCAGTGACACACAGGGGGCCGGCAATCAGCCCCAGCATTTT. Amino acids: CATSDTQGAGNQPQHF.